The 7 T cell receptor beta chains in this list originate from one sample, sequenced in a study of cytomegalovirus exposure and HLA in healthy donors. This PCR relied on a set of 60 Vbeta primers and 13 Jbeta primers. Produced via immunoSEQ multiplex PCR; TCRdb's table is partial and in-frame only. The table has about 120,000 clones, around 81% seen once. Sequenced sample: PBMCs. These receptors were obtained from a woman in her 30s in good health and CMV-seronegative.

There are a few counts of this clone. V is TRBV6-4 and J is TRBJ2-1, with 12 positions matching TRBD2. CDR1 and CDR2 (germline): MRHNA, SNTAGT. This CDR3 spans 16 amino acids. Trimming removed 2 bases from V and 2 bases from J; junction bases left unmatched: 1. For the CDR3, the DNA is TGTGCCAGCAGTGACCTAGCGGGAGGGACCTACAATGAGCAGTTCTTC. This sequence encodes CASSDLAGGTYNEQFF.

This clone was seen once. The chain carries TRBV28 and TRBJ1-5; 8 bases match TRBD1. The V segment lost 4 bases and the J segment 6 bases; nucleotides outside the gene matches: 11. Germline CDR1 MDHEN, CDR2 SYDVKM. The CDR3 runs 16 residues. CDR3 region: CASSSLPGQDPQPQHF. CDR3 bases: TGTGCCAGCAGTTCGTTACCGGGACAGGACCCTCAGCCCCAGCATTTT.

This chain joins TRBV7-9 and TRBJ1-2; D is possibly TRBD1 (5 bases). This CDR3 is 11 amino acids long. Trimming shortened V by 7 bases and J by 14 bases, and 17 bases separated the two germline ends. Germline V gene data show CDR1 as SEHNR and CDR2 as FQNEAQ (reference sequence). The CDR3 region is CASTPLVGQTF. CDR3 sequence (DNA): TGTGCCAGCACCCCCCTGGTGGGGCAGACCTTC.

V gene TRBV6-6 combines with J gene TRBJ1-3; no clear D gene. CDR1 is MNHNY, CDR2 SVGAGI, per germline (reference sequence). V was clipped by 6 bases and J by 0 bases, with 9 bases between them. The length of the CDR3 is 14 residues. In DNA, the CDR3 is TGTGCCAGCAGCCGGACTAGCTCTGGAAACACCATATATTTT. It yields the protein CASSRTSSGNTIYF.

Remarks on this clone: Distinct nucleotide sequences in the sample also encode this CDR3. This chain links TRBV29-1 with TRBJ2-3, with D possibly TRBD2 on 6 matching bases. Germline V gene data show CDR1 as SQVTM and CDR2 as ANQGSEA. Between the trimmed V and J ends, which lost 7 bases and 5 bases, there was a span of 19 bases. This CDR3 spans 14 amino acids. CDR3 sequence (DNA): TGCAGCGCCTCTGGACCACCAGCGGGAGATACGCAGTATTTT. It codes for CSASGPPAGDTQYF.

A single count supports this clone. The chain has TRBV5-1 and TRBJ1-5; tentatively, D is TRBD1 (5 bases). Trimming removed 0 bases at V and 1 base at J, with 8 bases between. Per germline, CDR1 SGHRS and CDR2 YFSETQ. The CDR3 sequence is 15 residues long. The CDR3 protein is CASSLVGGSNQPQHF. The CDR3 bases are TGCGCCAGCAGCTTGGTGGGGGGGAGCAATCAGCCCCAGCATTTT.

The chain links TRBV6-4 to TRBJ2-3; 7 nucleotides align to TRBD2. The CDR3 is 16 residues long. From germline, CDR1 is MRHNA and CDR2 SNTAGT. V was clipped by 0 bases and J by 0 bases; unmatched bases: 3. The CDR3 loop reads CASSDSSSGSTDTQYF. Written as DNA, the CDR3 is TGTGCCAGCAGTGACTCGAGTAGCGGGAGCACAGATACGCAGTATTTT.